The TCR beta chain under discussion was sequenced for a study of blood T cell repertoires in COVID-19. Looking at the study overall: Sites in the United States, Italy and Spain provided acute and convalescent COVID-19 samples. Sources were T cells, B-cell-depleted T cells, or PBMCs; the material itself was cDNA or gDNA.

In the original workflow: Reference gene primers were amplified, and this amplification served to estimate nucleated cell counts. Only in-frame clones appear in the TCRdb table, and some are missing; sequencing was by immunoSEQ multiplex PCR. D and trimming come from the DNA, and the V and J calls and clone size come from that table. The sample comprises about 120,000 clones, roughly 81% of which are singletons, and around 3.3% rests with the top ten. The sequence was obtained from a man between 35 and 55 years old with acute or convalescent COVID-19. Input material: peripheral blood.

This chain's CDR3 is CASSLIGNANTGELFF. The CDR3 nucleotides read TGCGCCAGCAGCTTGATCGGTAACGCGAACACCGGGGAGCTGTTTTTT. The genes are TRBV5-1 and TRBJ2-2; no clear D gene. Germline-derived CDR1 and CDR2 are SGHRS and YFSETQ. This CDR3 comprises 16 residues. The V and J ends lost 1 base and 0 bases respectively, with 10 bases between them.